These 28 T cell receptor beta chains were sequenced from one sample in a study of blood T cell repertoires in COVID-19. Method: immunoSEQ multiplex PCR; TCRdb's copy keeps in-frame clones and lacks some. In the table there are 150,000 to 200,000 clones, roughly 90% of which are singletons. Sequenced: peripheral blood. The source is a woman aged 60 to 75 with COVID-19, enrolled during active disease.

The rearrangement links TRBV4-1 to TRBJ2-7; 9 positions agree with TRBD2. Germline-derived CDR1 and CDR2 are MGHRA and YSYEKL. This CDR3 contains 15 residues. The V segment lost 1 base and the J segment 2 bases; nucleotides outside the gene matches: 3. CDR3 in DNA: TGCGCCAGCAGCCAAGGACTAGCGGTCCCCTACGAGCAGTACTTC. It is translated as CASSQGLAVPYEQYF.

V usage is TRBV24-1 and J usage is TRBJ1-2, with unresolved D. CDR3 size: 12 residues. Trimming stripped 3 bases from V and 5 bases from J, with 6 bases between. CDR1 is KGHDR and CDR2 is SFDVKD in the germline V gene. CDR3 amino acids: CATSDQFYGYTF. For the CDR3, the DNA is TGTGCCACCAGTGATCAGTTTTATGGCTACACCTTC.

V and J are TRBV19 and TRBJ1-1; D call uncertain. V lost 7 bases, J lost 0 bases, and 12 bases lay in between. The germline V gene encodes CDR1 LNHDA and CDR2 SQIVND (reference sequence). This CDR3 is built from 14 residues. The CDR3 DNA reads as TGTGCCAGTACTTGGGGAGCCATGAACACTGAAGCTTTCTTT. Protein: CASTWGAMNTEAFF.

The rearrangement links TRBV4-3 to TRBJ2-1; 8 nucleotides agree with TRBD1. The CDR3 spans 16 residues. V was pared by 3 bases and J by 6 bases, with 10 bases of the junction left unmatched. The V gene's germline CDR1 is LGHNA and CDR2 YSLEER. The chain's CDR3 is CASSHDPGQVPNEQFF. CDR3 DNA sequence: TGCGCCAGCAGCCACGATCCGGGACAGGTCCCCAATGAGCAGTTCTTC.

The rearrangement uses TRBV4-2 and TRBJ2-2; TRBD2 matches at 7 bases. In germline, CDR1 is LGHNA, CDR2 YNFKEQ. The CDR3 has 16 amino acids. Trimming cost V 1 base and J 4 bases; bases outside gene matches: 6. CDR3 sequence reads: CASSQVIAGITGELFF. CDR3 nucleotides: TGTGCCAGCAGCCAAGTAATAGCGGGTATCACCGGGGAGCTGTTTTTT.

The V and J genes are TRBV30 and TRBJ1-3; possible D gene TRBD1, 5 bases. Germline V CDR1 and CDR2: GTSNPN, SVGIG (reference sequence). The V end lost 0 bases, the J end lost 9 bases, and 9 bases lay between the germline ends. The CDR3 extends over 12 amino acids. CDR3 bases: TGTGCCTGGAGTGTTCTGGGGGGCACCATATATTTT. Protein sequence: CAWSVLGGTIYF.

This sequence joins TRBV12-3 or TRBV12-4 and TRBJ1-2, with D maybe TRBD1 (5 bases). CDR3 length equals 12 residues. Trimming shortened V by 3 bases and J by 5 bases, and 7 bases separated the two germline ends. The CDR3 DNA is TGTGCCAGCAGTTTTCGGGGGTATGGCTACACCTTC. Encoded protein: CASSFRGYGYTF.

J is TRBJ2-5 and V is TRBV6-2 or TRBV6-3; D gene uncertain. V was clipped by 2 bases and J by 1 base, with 14 bases between them. Germline lookup yields CDR1 MNHEY and CDR2 SVGEGT. The CDR3 has 16 residues. The CDR3 spells CASSYPRLGGQETQYF. The CDR3 DNA sequence: TGTGCCAGCAGTTACCCCCGACTTGGCGGCCAAGAGACCCAGTACTTC.

The chain has TRBV10-3 and TRBJ2-7, with 9 bases identical to TRBD1. The length of the CDR3 is 16 residues. CDR1 is ENHRY and CDR2 is SYGVKD in the germline V gene. Germline trimming cut 3 bases from V and 2 bases from J; bases unmatched to any gene: 8. The CDR3 sequence: CAISDPPGTGTYEQYF. The CDR3, as DNA: TGTGCCATCAGTGACCCTCCCGGGACAGGGACCTACGAGCAGTACTTC.

This chain links TRBV6-1 with TRBJ1-5; 9 bases agree with TRBD1. Germline V lookup: CDR1 MNHNS, CDR2 SASEGT. This CDR3 spans 13 amino acids. V gave up 6 bases and J gave up 5 bases; unmatched junction bases: 2. The CDR3 DNA follows: TGTGCCAGCAGCCGGACAGGGGATCAGCCCCAGCATTTT. Translation: CASSRTGDQPQHF.

This chain connects TRBV27 to TRBJ1-5; TRBD1 agrees at 8 bases. Germline V gene sequence: CDR1 MNHEY, CDR2 SMNVEV (reference sequence). J was trimmed by 2 bases and V by 3 bases; bases with no gene match: 6. The CDR3 contains 16 residues. CDR3 coding DNA: TGTGCCAGCAGTTTTTCAGGGGGCGGAGGCAATCAGCCCCAGCATTTT. Its translation is CASSFSGGGGNQPQHF.

This rearrangement joins TRBV19 to TRBJ2-1; maybe TRBD1 (5 bases). The germline gives CDR1 LNHDA, CDR2 SQIVND (reference sequence). V was cut by 6 bases and J by 0 bases, with 15 bases left in between. The CDR3 is 16 amino acids. Here the CDR3 reads CASSLPTDSSYNEQFF. The CDR3 nucleotides are TGTGCCAGTAGCCTTCCGACCGACAGCTCCTACAATGAGCAGTTCTTC.

The rearrangement uses TRBV29-1 and TRBJ2-3, with 7 bases identical to TRBD2. Looked up from germline, CDR1 is SQVTM and CDR2 is ANQGSEA. The CDR3 has 14 residues. Losses at the gene ends were 5 bases for V and 4 bases for J; bases not matched to a gene: 9. CDR3 amino acids: CSVPPAGIADTQYF. The CDR3 coding sequence is TGCAGCGTTCCACCAGCGGGAATCGCAGATACGCAGTATTTT.

The chain employs TRBV3-1 (or the pseudogene TRBV3-2) and TRBJ1-6; D is ambiguous. Germline values: CDR1 LGHDT, CDR2 YNNKEL (reference sequence). The CDR3 is made up of 14 amino acids. Trimming shortened V by 0 bases and J by 11 bases, and 11 bases separated the two germline ends. CDR3 region: CASSQDSRFPPLHF. Written as DNA, the CDR3 is TGTGCCAGCAGCCAAGATAGTAGATTTCCACCCCTCCACTTT.

The V gene is TRBV28, the J gene TRBJ2-7, with D perhaps matching TRBD2 (5 bases). V dropped 2 bases and J dropped 3 bases, with 11 bases sitting between them. The germline gives CDR1 MDHEN, CDR2 SYDVKM. CDR3 length: 14 amino acids. The CDR3 nucleotides read TGTGCCAGCAGTTTAATCGGACTTGTCTACGAGCAGTACTTC. Its protein is CASSLIGLVYEQYF.

The chain combines TRBV19 with TRBJ2-2; 9 bases are a match to TRBD2. CDR3 length: 15 amino acids. Germline loops: CDR1 LNHDA, CDR2 SQIVND (reference sequence). The V gene end was trimmed by 7 bases and the J gene end by 5 bases; junction bases not matched to a gene: 8. The CDR3 protein is CASTRREGKTGELFF. For the CDR3, the DNA is TGTGCCAGTACGCGGCGGGAGGGCAAAACCGGGGAGCTGTTTTTT.

The chain uses TRBV12-3 or TRBV12-4 and TRBJ1-2; 9 nucleotides match TRBD1. Trimming took 4 bases from V and 9 from J; bases not matched to a gene: 3. The CDR3 runs to 12 residues. CDR3 region: CASSSDRGSYTF. The CDR3 region has the DNA TGTGCCAGCAGTTCCGACAGGGGGAGCTACACCTTC.

The CDR3, as DNA: TGTGCCCGATCGACTAGCGGGAGGTCCAATGAGCAGTTCTTC. It translates to CARSTSGRSNEQFF. The chain employs TRBV30 and TRBJ2-1; TRBD2 agrees at 13 bases. Unmatched junction bases numbered 7, after V lost 8 bases and J lost 6 bases. There are 14 residues in the CDR3. CDR1 is GTSNPN and CDR2 is SVGIG in the germline V gene (reference sequence).

CDR3 in DNA: TGTGCCACCAGTGATACACAGAATCAGCCCCAGCATTTT. This sequence encodes CATSDTQNQPQHF. This chain links TRBV24-1 with TRBJ1-5; no reliable D call. Germline CDR1 is KGHDR and CDR2 is SFDVKD. This CDR3 contains 13 residues. V was cut by 3 bases and J by 4 bases, with 6 bases left in between.

The chain carries TRBV29-1 and TRBJ1-4, with 7 bases fitting TRBD1. V gave up 1 base and J gave up 7 bases; unmatched junction bases: 6. CDR3 length equals 14 residues. Germline V gene sequence: CDR1 SQVTM, CDR2 ANQGSEA. The CDR3 loop reads CSVEGGGGLEKLFF. The CDR3, as DNA: TGCAGCGTTGAAGGAGGAGGGGGCCTTGAAAAACTGTTTTTT.

The rearrangement links TRBV24-1 to TRBJ2-7; a weak D match, TRBD1 (6 bases). Germline V gene data show CDR1 as KGHDR and CDR2 as SFDVKD. The CDR3 sequence is 15 residues long. Between the trimmed V and J ends, which lost 3 bases and 5 bases, there was a span of 16 bases. The CDR3 sequence: CATSDPTGQVDEQYF. CDR3 sequence (DNA): TGTGCCACCAGTGATCCAACAGGGCAGGTGGACGAGCAGTACTTC.

V is TRBV4-3 and J is TRBJ1-2, with a possible D match to TRBD1 (6 bases). The CDR3 extends over 15 amino acids. Germline V lookup: CDR1 LGHNA, CDR2 YSLEER. Deletions cut 0 bases from V and 3 bases from J, with 11 bases between. The CDR3 sequence is CASSQDFAGDYGYTF. The CDR3 DNA follows: TGCGCCAGCAGCCAAGATTTTGCAGGGGACTATGGCTACACCTTC.

J is TRBJ2-3 and V is TRBV29-1, with D uncertain. CDR3 length: 12 residues. Germline CDR1 and CDR2: SQVTM and ANQGSEA. Trimming removed 2 bases from V and 1 base from J, with 4 bases in between. The CDR3 reads CSVETGTDTQYF. CDR3 DNA sequence: TGCAGCGTTGAAACAGGCACAGATACGCAGTATTTT.

The chain links TRBV24-1 to TRBJ2-3; D is possibly TRBD1 (5 bases). This CDR3 is 16 amino acids long. Germline CDR1 is KGHDR and CDR2 is SFDVKD. Trimming cost V 4 bases and J 1 base, with 14 bases left between them. The CDR3 is CATSDTLMTGTDTQYF. The CDR3 DNA reads TGTGCCACCAGTGACACCTTAATGACAGGCACAGATACGCAGTATTTT.

Only one count was recorded for this clone. The J gene is TRBJ1-4, the V gene TRBV27; D perhaps matches TRBD1 (6 bases). V dropped 6 bases and J dropped 0 bases, with 11 bases sitting between them. The V gene's germline CDR1 is MNHEY and CDR2 SMNVEV (reference sequence). This CDR3 has 15 amino acids. CDR3 protein: CASRRQVATNEKLFF. Written as DNA, the CDR3 is TGTGCCAGCAGAAGACAGGTGGCAACTAATGAAAAACTGTTTTTT.

In DNA form, the CDR3 reads TGTGCCAGTAGTGCCCTATCACAGGGTCCCTACGAGCAGTACTTC. Its translation: CASSALSQGPYEQYF. This rearrangement joins TRBV19 to TRBJ2-7, with D perhaps TRBD1 (6 bases). This CDR3 is 15 amino acids long. The germline gives CDR1 LNHDA, CDR2 SQIVND (reference sequence). Trimming stripped 5 bases from V and 2 bases from J, with 16 bases between.

J is TRBJ1-2 and V is TRBV7-9, with 10 nucleotides matching TRBD1. The CDR3 is made up of 17 amino acids. V lost 1 base to trimming and J lost 0 bases; unmatched junction nucleotides: 5. The V gene's germline CDR1 is SEHNR and CDR2 FQNEAQ (reference sequence). In DNA, the CDR3 is TGTGCCAGCAGCTTAGGAACCGGGACAGGGGCTAACTATGGCTACACCTTC. Its protein is CASSLGTGTGANYGYTF.

V and J are TRBV28 and TRBJ1-3; D perhaps matches TRBD1 (6 bases). The CDR3 extends over 16 amino acids. Germline V gene sequence: CDR1 MDHEN, CDR2 SYDVKM. Trimming took off 3 bases at V and 1 base at J, with 13 bases between the two ends. The CDR3 sequence is CASSFHGQISGNTIYF. The CDR3 coding sequence is TGTGCCAGCAGTTTCCACGGACAGATATCTGGAAACACCATATATTTT.